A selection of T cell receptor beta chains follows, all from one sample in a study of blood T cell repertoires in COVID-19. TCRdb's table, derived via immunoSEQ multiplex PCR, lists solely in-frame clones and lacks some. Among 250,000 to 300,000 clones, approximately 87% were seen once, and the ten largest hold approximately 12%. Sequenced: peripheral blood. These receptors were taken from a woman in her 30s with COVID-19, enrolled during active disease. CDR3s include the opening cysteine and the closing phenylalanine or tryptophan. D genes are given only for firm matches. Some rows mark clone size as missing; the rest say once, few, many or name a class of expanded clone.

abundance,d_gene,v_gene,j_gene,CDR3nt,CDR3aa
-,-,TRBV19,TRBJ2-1,TGTGCCAGTAGAAGGGGGGGGGTCCATGAGCAGTTCTTC,CASRRGGVHEQFF
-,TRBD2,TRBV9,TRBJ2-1,TGTGCCAGCAGCCGATCCGGGACTAGCGGCGAGCAGTTCTTC,CASSRSGTSGEQFF
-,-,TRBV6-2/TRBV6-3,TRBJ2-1,TGTGCCAGCAGTTACACAGGGTATGAGCAGTTCTTC,CASSYTGYEQFF
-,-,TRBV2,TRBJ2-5,TGTGCCAGCACTGGGGCCCGGTACCAAGAGACCCAGTACTTC,CASTGARYQETQYF
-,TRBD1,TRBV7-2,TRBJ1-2,TGTGCCAGCAGCTCAACAGGGGCCCCCGGCTATGGCTACACCTTC,CASSSTGAPGYGYTF
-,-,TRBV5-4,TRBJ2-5,TGTGCCAGCAGTGGCGGGCCCCAAGAGACCCAGTACTTC,CASSGGPQETQYF
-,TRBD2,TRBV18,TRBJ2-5,TGTGCCAGCTCACTCACCGGGCTAGCGGGGAGCCAAGAGACCCAGTACTTC,CASSLTGLAGSQETQYF
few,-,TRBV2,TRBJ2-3,TGTGCCAGCAGTTCCCCTGGGGCCCTCACGGATACGCAGTATTTT,CASSSPGALTDTQYF
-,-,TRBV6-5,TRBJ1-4,TGTGCCACCCGAAGGGACACCTATGAAAAACTGTTTTTT,CATRRDTYEKLFF
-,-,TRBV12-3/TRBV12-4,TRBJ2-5,TGTGCCAGCAGTAAGGACAGTAAAGGGACCCAGTACTTC,CASSKDSKGTQYF
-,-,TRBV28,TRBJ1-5,TGTGCCAGCAGTTTACTATCGGGGGGCAATCAGCCCCAGCATTTT,CASSLLSGGNQPQHF
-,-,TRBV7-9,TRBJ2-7,TGTGCCAGCAGCGACTACCGGGAGACCTACGAGCAGTACTTC,CASSDYRETYEQYF
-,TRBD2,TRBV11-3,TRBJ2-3,TGTGCCAGCAGCTTAGATCCACTAGCGGGGGACCCTAGCACAGATACGCAGTATTTT,CASSLDPLAGDPSTDTQYF
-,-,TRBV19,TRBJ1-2,TGTGCCAGTAGTATACTCAGGGAAAACTATGGCTACACCTTC,CASSILRENYGYTF
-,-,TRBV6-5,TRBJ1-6,TGTGCCAGCAGGATACAGGGTTCACCCCTCCACTTT,CASRIQGSPLHF
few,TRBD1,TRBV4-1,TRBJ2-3,TGCGCCAGCAGGGAACAGGGGTGGGCAGATACGCAGTATTTT,CASREQGWADTQYF
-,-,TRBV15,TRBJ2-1,TGTGCCACCAGCAGTGGAGGGTTCCCCTACAATGAGCAGTTCTTC,CATSSGGFPYNEQFF
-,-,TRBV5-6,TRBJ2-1,TGTGCCAGCAGCTTGCCGGGAAAGACCTACAATGAGCAGTTCTTC,CASSLPGKTYNEQFF
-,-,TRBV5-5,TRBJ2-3,TGTGCCAGCAGCTTTTCAGGGATGAGAACAGATACGCAGTATTTT,CASSFSGMRTDTQYF
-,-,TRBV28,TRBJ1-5,TGTGCCAGCGTTATAAGGGGACTCGGCAATCAGCCCCAGCATTTT,CASVIRGLGNQPQHF
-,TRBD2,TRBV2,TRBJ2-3,TGTGCCGCACTAGCGGGGGACACCTCCGATACGCAGTATTTT,CAALAGDTSDTQYF
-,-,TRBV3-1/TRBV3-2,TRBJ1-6,TGTGCCAGCAGCTTTAACGGGGGGTACTCACCCCTCCACTTT,CASSFNGGYSPLHF
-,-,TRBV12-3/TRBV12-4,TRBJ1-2,TGTGCCAGCAGTCCCGGACAGACCGATGGCTACACCTTC,CASSPGQTDGYTF
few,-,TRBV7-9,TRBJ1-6,TGTGCCAGCAGCCCCGACGGAGGCAATTCACCCCTCCACTTT,CASSPDGGNSPLHF
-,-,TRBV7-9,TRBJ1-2,TGTGCCAGCAGCCGACCTTTAGTGGGGAGAGACGCTTTGAAGGATGGCTACACCTTC,CASSRPLVGRDALKDGYTF
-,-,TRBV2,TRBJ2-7,TGTGCCAGCAGTGGTAGCCACGAGCAGTACTTC,CASSGSHEQYF
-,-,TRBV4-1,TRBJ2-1,TGCGCCAGCAGCCAAGAGCGGACCCCAGGGAATGAGCAGTTCTTC,CASSQERTPGNEQFF
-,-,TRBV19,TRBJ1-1,TGTGCCAGTAGTGACTGGGAGGGGGACACTGAAGCTTTCTTT,CASSDWEGDTEAFF
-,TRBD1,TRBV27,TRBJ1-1,TGTGCCAGCAGTTTAAGCAGGGGGCTCTCTGAAGCTTTCTTT,CASSLSRGLSEAFF
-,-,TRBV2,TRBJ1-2,TGTGCCAGCAGTGTAATCGCGGGGGAATCTATTGGCTACACCTTC,CASSVIAGESIGYTF
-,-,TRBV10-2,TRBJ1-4,TGCGCCAGCTCGAGAAATGAAAAACTGTTTTTT,CASSRNEKLFF
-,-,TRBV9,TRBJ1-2,TGTGCCAGCAGCGTATCAGGGAATAGAGCCTATGGCTACACCTTC,CASSVSGNRAYGYTF
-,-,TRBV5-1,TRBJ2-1,TGCGCCAGCAGCTTGGCCCGGGATTACAACAATGAGCAGTTCTTC,CASSLARDYNNEQFF
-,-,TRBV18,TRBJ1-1,TGTGCCAGCTCACTATCTCAGGGTAACACTGAAGCTTTCTTT,CASSLSQGNTEAFF
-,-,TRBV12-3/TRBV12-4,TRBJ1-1,TGTGCCAGCAGTTTGCGACAGGACACTGAAGCTTTCTTT,CASSLRQDTEAFF
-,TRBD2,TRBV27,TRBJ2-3,TGTGCCAGCAGTTTAATCGGGGGGGCCTGGGATACGCAGTATTTT,CASSLIGGAWDTQYF
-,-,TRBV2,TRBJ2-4,TGTGCCAGCAGACAGACAGGACCCGACCTAGCCAAAAACATTCAGTACTTC,CASRQTGPDLAKNIQYF
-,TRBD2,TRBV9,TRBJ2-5,TGTGCCAGCAGCCCGAATCCGGGACTAGCGGCGGAGGGGAAGACCCAGTACTTC,CASSPNPGLAAEGKTQYF
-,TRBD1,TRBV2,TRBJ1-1,TGTGCCAGCTGGGACAGGGGTCTCATGAACACTGAAGCTTTCTTT,CASWDRGLMNTEAFF
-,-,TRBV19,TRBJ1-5,TGTGCCACCAGCCCGGGGTACGGTCAGCCCCAGCATTTT,CATSPGYGQPQHF
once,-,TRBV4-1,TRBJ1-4,TGCGCCAGCAGCCCCAGAACAATTTGGACTAATGAAAAACTGTTTTTT,CASSPRTIWTNEKLFF
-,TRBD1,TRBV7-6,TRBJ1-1,TGTGCCAGCAGCTTCGGGCTAGGTGTGAGGGGGCGTTCTGAAGCTTTCTTT,CASSFGLGVRGRSEAFF
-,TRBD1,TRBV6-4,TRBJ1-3,TGTGCCAGCAGAGTAGTGAGGACAGGGGTCTCTGGAAACACCATATATTTT,CASRVVRTGVSGNTIYF
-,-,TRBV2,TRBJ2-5,TGTGCCAGCAGTGACGCCGGTGCGGAGACCCAGTACTTC,CASSDAGAETQYF
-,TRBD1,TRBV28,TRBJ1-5,TGTGCCAGCAGTTCCCTCGACAGGGACCATCAGCCCCAGCATTTT,CASSSLDRDHQPQHF
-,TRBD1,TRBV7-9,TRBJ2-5,TGTGCCAGCACCTCATCCGGGACAGCGCAAGAGACCCAGTACTTC,CASTSSGTAQETQYF
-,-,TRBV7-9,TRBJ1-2,TGTGCCAGCAGCTGGGGACTAATAGGGGGTGGCTACACCTTC,CASSWGLIGGGYTF